These 3 T cell receptor beta chains were sequenced from one sample in a study of shared clonotypes between healthy human individuals. The table came from immunoSEQ multiplex PCR; TCRdb's copy has only in-frame clones and leaves some out. Of about 680,000 clones listed, around four fifths are singletons. Sequencing was carried out using memory CD4+ T cells sorted from blood. Subset given: CD45RA-negative fraction. The receptors originated from a woman aged 30 to 39 in good health.

The J gene is TRBJ1-5, the V gene TRBV7-8; D is possibly TRBD1 (6 bases). Germline V gene sequence: CDR1 SGHVS, CDR2 FQNEAQ. The ends were cut back, 6 bases at V and 2 bases at J, with 11 bases in the middle. This CDR3 has 14 residues. The CDR3 sequence is CASSGSGGNQPQHF. The CDR3 DNA sequence: TGTGCCAGCAGTGGTTCAGGGGGCAATCAGCCCCAGCATTTT.

In its sample, this clone was seen once. The rearrangement links TRBV11-2 to TRBJ2-3; TRBD2 agrees at 10 bases. The CDR3 sequence is 15 residues long. V dropped 1 base and J dropped 5; count of bases not matched to a gene: 3. CDR1 and CDR2 from the germline V gene are SGHAT and FQNNGV. The CDR3 bases are TGTGCCAGCAGCTTAGGGCTAGCGGGAGTAGATACGCAGTATTTT. Protein product: CASSLGLAGVDTQYF.

The gene calls are TRBV18 and TRBJ2-7, with TRBD1 matching over 10 bases. The V segment lost 4 bases and the J segment 3 bases; nucleotides outside the gene matches: 0. Germline V gene lookup returns CDR1 KGHSH and CDR2 LQKENI. The CDR3 length is 13 residues. The CDR3 is CASSRDRGYEQYF. The CDR3 DNA reads as TGTGCCAGCTCACGGGACAGGGGCTACGAGCAGTACTTC.